The rows below give T cell receptor beta chains drawn from one sample of a study of cytomegalovirus exposure and HLA in healthy donors. Produced via immunoSEQ multiplex PCR; TCRdb's table is partial and in-frame only. The data hold about 120,000 clones, with around 85% observed a single time. Sequenced material: PBMCs. The origin of the receptors is a man aged 30 to 45 in good health and CMV-seropositive. CDR3s include the opening cysteine and the closing phenylalanine or tryptophan. The order of the fields is V gene, J gene, D gene, clone size, CDR3 protein, CDR3 DNA. D genes are given only for firm matches. Part of the rows lack a size; the others show once, few, many or a class for expanded clones.

V: TRBV2
J: TRBJ1-2
D: TRBD1
size: -
CDR3: CASSEEGQSYGYTF
DNA: TGTGCCAGCAGTGAAGAGGGACAGTCCTATGGCTACACCTTC

V: TRBV4-3
J: TRBJ2-1
D: TRBD1
size: once
CDR3: CASSQPGTGFDEQFF
DNA: TGCGCCAGCAGCCAGCCCGGGACAGGGTTTGATGAGCAGTTCTTC

V: TRBV7-9
J: TRBJ2-5
D: TRBD2
size: once
CDR3: CASSASTSGGAEAQYF
DNA: TGTGCCAGCAGCGCTTCGACTAGCGGGGGGGCGGAGGCCCAGTACTTC

V: TRBV5-1
J: TRBJ2-5
D: TRBD2
size: -
CDR3: CASSLASGGAQETQYF
DNA: TGCGCCAGCAGCTTGGCGAGCGGGGGGGCCCAAGAGACCCAGTACTTC

V: TRBV25-1
J: TRBJ2-3
D: -
size: -
CDR3: CASSEYNWGSTDTQYF
DNA: TGTGCCAGCAGTGAATATAATTGGGGCAGCACAGATACGCAGTATTTT

V: TRBV6-6
J: TRBJ1-3
D: -
size: -
CDR3: CASSYTEKGNTIYF
DNA: TGTGCCAGCAGTTATACAGAAAAAGGAAACACCATATATTTT

V: TRBV10-1
J: TRBJ2-1
D: -
size: -
CDR3: CASSDQAPSDEQFF
DNA: TGCGCCAGCAGTGATCAGGCCCCCTCGGATGAGCAGTTCTTC

V: TRBV2
J: TRBJ1-1
D: -
size: -
CDR3: CASRTWGGTEAFF
DNA: TGTGCCAGCAGGACTTGGGGGGGCACTGAAGCTTTCTTT

V: TRBV11-2
J: TRBJ1-2
D: -
size: -
CDR3: CASSLMGQGDGYTF
DNA: TGTGCCAGCAGCTTAATGGGGCAGGGTGACGGCTACACCTTC

V: TRBV11-3
J: TRBJ1-1
D: TRBD1
size: -
CDR3: CASSSIWDRAMNTEAFF
DNA: TGTGCCAGCAGCTCCATCTGGGACAGGGCCATGAACACTGAAGCTTTCTTT

V: TRBV11-2
J: TRBJ2-5
D: TRBD2
size: -
CDR3: CASSTLSGGASETQYF
DNA: TGTGCCAGCAGCACCCTGAGCGGGGGGGCCTCGGAGACCCAGTACTTC

V: TRBV19
J: TRBJ2-5
D: -
size: few
CDR3: CASSSLTRETQYF
DNA: TGTGCCAGTAGTAGTCTGACCAGGGAGACCCAGTACTTC

V: TRBV19
J: TRBJ1-5
D: -
size: -
CDR3: CASSIPYSNQPQHF
DNA: TGTGCCAGTAGTATCCCTTATAGCAATCAGCCCCAGCATTTT

V: TRBV11-2
J: TRBJ1-6
D: -
size: -
CDR3: CASSLSPQGNSPLHF
DNA: TGTGCCAGCAGCTTAAGTCCTCAGGGCAATTCACCCCTCCACTTT

V: TRBV25-1
J: TRBJ1-4
D: -
size: -
CDR3: CASSGGNPNYNEKLFF
DNA: TGTGCCAGCAGTGGCGGGAACCCAAATTATAATGAAAAACTGTTTTTT

V: TRBV21-1
J: TRBJ2-7
D: -
size: few
CDR3: CASSKDVCQGVFYEQYF
DNA: TGTGCCAGCAGCAAAGACGTCTGCCAGGGTGTCTTCTACGAGCAGTACTTC

V: TRBV9
J: TRBJ2-3
D: TRBD2
size: -
CDR3: CASKSWEGVETDTQYF
DNA: TGTGCCAGCAAATCCTGGGAGGGAGTAGAAACAGATACGCAGTATTTT

V: TRBV25-1
J: TRBJ2-7
D: -
size: -
CDR3: CASSESGPTPYEQYF
DNA: TGTGCCAGCAGTGAATCTGGGCCCACACCCTACGAGCAGTACTTC

V: TRBV27
J: TRBJ2-2
D: -
size: -
CDR3: CASSFPTGELFF
DNA: TGTGCCAGCAGTTTTCCGACCGGGGAGCTGTTTTTT

V: TRBV2
J: TRBJ1-6
D: TRBD1
size: -
CDR3: CASRLGQAGSPLHF
DNA: TGTGCCAGCAGGCTGGGACAGGCGGGATCACCCCTCCACTTT

V: TRBV4-3
J: TRBJ1-2
D: -
size: few
CDR3: CASSQDRGEPPNYGYTF
DNA: TGCGCCAGCAGCCAAGATCGTGGAGAACCTCCTAACTATGGCTACACCTTC

V: TRBV7-8
J: TRBJ1-4
D: -
size: few
CDR3: CASSSPGGRLFF
DNA: TGTGCCAGCAGCTCCCCCGGGGGGCGACTGTTTTTT

V: TRBV9
J: TRBJ2-7
D: -
size: -
CDR3: CASSVAGDSSYEQYF
DNA: TGTGCCAGCAGCGTAGCCGGAGATAGCTCCTACGAGCAGTACTTC

V: TRBV5-5
J: TRBJ2-3
D: TRBD1
size: -
CDR3: CASSPGGQGTDTQYF
DNA: TGTGCCAGCAGCCCGGGGGGACAGGGGACAGATACGCAGTATTTT

V: TRBV9
J: TRBJ2-5
D: -
size: -
CDR3: CASSAPVAGRETQYF
DNA: TGTGCCAGCAGCGCCCCCGTCGCGGGTCGGGAGACCCAGTACTTC

V: TRBV19
J: TRBJ1-1
D: TRBD1
size: many
CDR3: CASSMQGGNTEAFF
DNA: TGTGCCAGTAGTATGCAGGGGGGGAACACTGAAGCTTTCTTT

V: TRBV25-1
J: TRBJ1-2
D: -
size: -
CDR3: CASSDRQVYGYTF
DNA: TGTGCCAGCAGTGACCGACAAGTTTATGGCTACACCTTC

V: TRBV29-1
J: TRBJ2-7
D: TRBD2
size: -
CDR3: CSVEWGGEQYF
DNA: TGCAGCGTTGAATGGGGGGGCGAGCAGTACTTC

V: TRBV30
J: TRBJ2-1
D: TRBD2
size: -
CDR3: CAWSESLAGQQFF
DNA: TGTGCCTGGAGTGAGTCGCTAGCGGGACAGCAGTTCTTC

V: TRBV5-8
J: TRBJ2-1
D: -
size: -
CDR3: CASSLETRPPFSYNEQFF
DNA: TGTGCCAGCAGCTTGGAAACTCGCCCCCCTTTCTCCTACAATGAGCAGTTCTTC

V: TRBV7-9
J: TRBJ1-1
D: -
size: -
CDR3: CASSLGGRNTEAFF
DNA: TGTGCCAGCAGCTTAGGCGGGAGGAACACTGAAGCTTTCTTT

V: TRBV7-2
J: TRBJ1-5
D: -
size: few
CDR3: CASSSRRDQPQHF
DNA: TGTGCCAGCAGCTCTCGACGGGATCAGCCCCAGCATTTT

V: TRBV4-1
J: TRBJ1-4
D: -
size: few
CDR3: CASSQDRAPQGHEKLFF
DNA: TGCGCCAGCAGCCAAGATAGAGCACCCCAGGGCCATGAAAAACTGTTTTTT

V: TRBV7-2
J: TRBJ1-1
D: TRBD1
size: -
CDR3: CASSFPRGRDTEAFF
DNA: TGTGCCAGCAGCTTCCCCAGGGGGCGAGACACTGAAGCTTTCTTT

V: TRBV6-5
J: TRBJ1-2
D: TRBD1
size: -
CDR3: CASSPGQGTGYTF
DNA: TGTGCCAGCAGCCCGGGACAGGGGACTGGCTACACCTTC

V: TRBV10-2
J: TRBJ1-2
D: -
size: few
CDR3: CASSQGLYGHYGYTF
DNA: TGCGCCAGCAGTCAGGGACTATATGGACACTATGGCTACACCTTC

V: TRBV6-6
J: TRBJ2-3
D: TRBD1
size: -
CDR3: CASSSGQRTDTQYF
DNA: TGTGCCAGCAGTTCGGGACAGCGCACAGATACGCAGTATTTT

V: TRBV27
J: TRBJ2-7
D: -
size: once
CDR3: CASSLIRDYEQYF
DNA: TGTGCCAGCAGTTTAATCAGGGACTACGAGCAGTACTTC

V: TRBV10-1
J: TRBJ2-1
D: -
size: -
CDR3: CASSENRGRGGNEQFF
DNA: TGCGCCAGCAGTGAGAATCGGGGCAGGGGAGGGAATGAGCAGTTCTTC

V: TRBV7-2
J: TRBJ1-1
D: -
size: -
CDR3: CASSLDQGRGAFF
DNA: TGTGCCAGCAGCTTAGATCAGGGGCGCGGGGCTTTCTTT

V: TRBV7-3
J: TRBJ2-7
D: -
size: -
CDR3: CASSLSAGPAYEQYF
DNA: TGTGCCAGCAGCTTATCGGCGGGGCCAGCCTACGAGCAGTACTTC

V: TRBV11-3
J: TRBJ2-7
D: TRBD1
size: -
CDR3: CASSRPGQGHEQYF
DNA: TGTGCCAGCAGTAGACCGGGACAGGGACACGAGCAGTACTTC

V: TRBV10-1
J: TRBJ1-2
D: TRBD1
size: -
CDR3: CASSPGQVNYGYTF
DNA: TGCGCCAGCAGTCCGGGACAGGTGAACTATGGCTACACCTTC

V: TRBV2
J: TRBJ1-4
D: TRBD1
size: -
CDR3: CATQGARYEKLFF
DNA: TGTGCCACACAGGGGGCGCGTTACGAAAAACTGTTTTTT

V: TRBV5-6
J: TRBJ1-1
D: TRBD1
size: -
CDR3: CASSPRTGGNTEAFF
DNA: TGTGCCAGCAGTCCCAGGACAGGGGGGAACACTGAAGCTTTCTTT

V: TRBV7-9
J: TRBJ2-1
D: TRBD2
size: -
CDR3: CASSFRRGGDSYNEQFF
DNA: TGTGCCAGCAGCTTCCGTCGGGGGGGGGACTCCTACAATGAGCAGTTCTTC

V: TRBV7-9
J: TRBJ2-7
D: -
size: -
CDR3: CASSPDSTHEQYF
DNA: TGTGCCAGCAGCCCGGACAGTACCCACGAGCAGTACTTC

V: TRBV7-9
J: TRBJ2-5
D: TRBD2
size: -
CDR3: CASSLASGAEETQYF
DNA: TGTGCCAGCAGCTTAGCTAGCGGGGCCGAAGAGACCCAGTACTTC

V: TRBV4-2
J: TRBJ2-1
D: -
size: -
CDR3: CASSQVFGEQFF
DNA: TGTGCCAGCAGCCAAGTATTCGGTGAGCAGTTCTTC

V: TRBV27
J: TRBJ1-6
D: TRBD1
size: -
CDR3: CASSYQGESPLHF
DNA: TGTGCCAGCAGTTACCAGGGGGAATCACCCCTCCACTTT

V: TRBV14
J: TRBJ1-1
D: -
size: few
CDR3: CASSHRISEAYLMNTEAFF
DNA: TGTGCCAGCAGCCATAGGATCTCAGAGGCCTATCTTATGAACACTGAAGCTTTCTTT

V: TRBV9
J: TRBJ2-2
D: TRBD2
size: -
CDR3: CASSEWGGNTGELFF
DNA: TGTGCCAGCAGCGAATGGGGGGGGAACACCGGGGAGCTGTTTTTT

V: TRBV9
J: TRBJ1-1
D: TRBD1
size: -
CDR3: CASSVGFSGTGGSEAFF
DNA: TGTGCCAGCAGCGTAGGGTTCTCGGGGACAGGGGGGTCCGAAGCTTTCTTT

V: TRBV6-4
J: TRBJ2-3
D: TRBD1
size: once
CDR3: CASSEGQGADTQYF
DNA: TGTGCCAGCAGTGAGGGACAGGGGGCAGATACGCAGTATTTT